The clone carrying this T cell receptor (beta chain) appeared a single time. What it binds is not known. MiXCR was run by TCRdb on the reads, yielding one entry per CDR3 protein. The table shows roughly 69,000 distinct CDR3 sequences, with just over 20% occurring only once. This sample is part of a study of T cell repertoires in cytomegalovirus infection. Study results and caveats: Based on cumulative public TCR beta family frequency, carriers of CMV plus the relevant HLA were identified.

Germline V gene data show CDR1 as SGHTA and CDR2 as FQGNSA. V dropped 5 bases and J dropped 3; count of bases not matched to a gene: 7. The CDR3 contains 15 residues. Material: CD8+ T cells from cultured PBMCs, obtained from culture after CMV antigen stimulation. The receptor was isolated from a human donor in good health (CMV status not recorded). Some clones in this sample may be carry-over from other donors' samples. The chain joins TRBV7-2 to TRBJ2-3; 8 nucleotides align to TRBD1. CDR3 loop: CASSIGTGRTDTQYF. The CDR3 nucleotides are TGTGCCAGCAGCATCGGGACAGGAAGGACAGATACGCAGTATTTT.